These 32 T cell receptor beta chains share one sample of origin, sequenced in a study of cytomegalovirus exposure and HLA in healthy donors. Use of 60 Vbeta and 13 Jbeta primers characterized the PCR. Repertoires were generated with immunoSEQ multiplex PCR, while TCRdb's copy carries only in-frame clones and drops some. In the table there are 110,000 to 150,000 clones, roughly 68% of which are singletons. The sequenced sample was PBMCs. The receptors come from a man in his 60s in good health and CMV-seronegative.

V gene TRBV7-9 combines with J gene TRBJ2-7; 12 positions match TRBD1. The CDR3 contains 15 residues. Looked up from germline, CDR1 is SEHNR and CDR2 is FQNEAQ (reference sequence). V dropped 1 base and J dropped 4; count of bases not matched to a gene: 2. CDR3 in DNA: TGTGCCAGCAGCTTAGTGGGACAGGGGGCTTACGAGCAGTACTTC. Protein: CASSLVGQGAYEQYF.

About this clone: Different DNA sequences within this sample yield the same CDR3. The V gene is TRBV15, the J gene TRBJ1-1, with 7 bases identical to TRBD1. Germline CDR1 is LNHNV and CDR2 is YYDKDF (reference sequence). The CDR3 covers 14 residues. V shed 3 bases, J shed 1 base, and the junction held 2 bases outside the gene matches. CDR3 in amino acids: CATSRDRRNTEAFF. The CDR3, as DNA: TGTGCCACCAGCAGGGACAGGAGGAACACTGAAGCTTTCTTT.

The V call is TRBV11-2, the J call TRBJ2-5, with a weak D call TRBD2 (6 bases). Germline CDR1 SGHAT, CDR2 FQNNGV. CDR3 length equals 14 residues. The V gene lost 5 bases and the J gene lost 5 bases, with 15 bases spanning the gap. The CDR3 DNA sequence: TGTGCCAGCAGCACCGGACTATCCAGGGAGACCCAGTACTTC. Translated: CASSTGLSRETQYF.

The genes are TRBV28 and TRBJ2-2; D is possibly TRBD1 (6 bases). CDR3 size: 15 residues. Germline V gene sequence: CDR1 MDHEN, CDR2 SYDVKM. The V end was cut by 3 bases, the J end by 6 bases, with 14 bases between. The CDR3 nucleotides are TGTGCCAGCAGTTTCCCTCCCGGACAGTCCGGGGAGCTGTTTTTT. It specifies CASSFPPGQSGELFF. The whole variable domain, filled in from reference TRBV28 and TRBJ2-2, reads DVKVTQSSRYLVKRTGEKVFLECVQDMDHENMFWYRQDPGLGLRLIYFSYDVKMKEKGDIPEGYSVSREKKERFSLILESASTNQTSMYLCASSFPPGQSGELFFGEGSRLTVL.

The chain carries TRBV7-9 and TRBJ2-1; 7 nucleotides match TRBD2. CDR1 SEHNR and CDR2 FQNEAQ come from the germline V gene (reference sequence). CDR3 length equals 17 residues. J lost 5 bases, V lost 3 bases, and 13 bases had no gene match. Here the CDR3 reads CASSLGPPSGYHNEQFF. The CDR3 DNA reads TGTGCCAGCAGCTTGGGGCCCCCTAGCGGATACCACAATGAGCAGTTCTTC.

The chain joins TRBV9 to TRBJ2-2, with 9 bases that match TRBD2. Germline V gene lookup returns CDR1 SGDLS and CDR2 YYNGEE. The ends lost 4 bases at V and 4 bases at J; junction bases unmatched: 8. CDR3 length: 16 amino acids. CDR3 amino acids: CASSPRKAGGTGELFF. The CDR3 DNA sequence: TGTGCCAGCAGCCCCCGCAAAGCGGGAGGCACCGGGGAGCTGTTTTTT.

This clone appeared once. The gene calls are TRBV4-2 and TRBJ2-7, with 8 positions matching TRBD2. In germline, CDR1 is LGHNA, CDR2 YNFKEQ. The CDR3 runs to 16 residues. Germline trimming cut 0 bases from V and 1 base from J; bases unmatched to any gene: 5. CDR3 sequence (DNA): TGTGCCAGCAGCCAAGAGGTACTAGCGGTGTCCTACGAGCAGTACTTC. It codes for CASSQEVLAVSYEQYF.

This rearrangement joins TRBV5-1 to TRBJ2-7; 7 nucleotides align to TRBD1. V lost 0 bases, J lost 4 bases, and 10 bases stayed unmatched. Germline CDR1 is SGHRS and CDR2 is YFSETQ. The CDR3 is made up of 16 amino acids. The CDR3 is CASSLAFSTGVYEQYF. The DNA of the CDR3 is TGCGCCAGCAGCTTGGCCTTTTCTACAGGGGTGTACGAGCAGTACTTC.

The sample holds a few counts of this clone. This chain links TRBV29-1 with TRBJ2-1, with a weak D call TRBD1 (7 bases). From germline, CDR1 is SQVTM and CDR2 ANQGSEA. V gave up 2 bases and J gave up 4 bases, with 15 bases separating them. CDR3 length: 15 residues. Here the CDR3 reads CSVEQTGTDYNEQFF. The CDR3 coding sequence is TGCAGCGTTGAACAGACAGGGACTGATTACAATGAGCAGTTCTTC.

V is TRBV28 and J is TRBJ1-2, with D perhaps matching TRBD1 (5 bases). Trimming removed 4 bases from V and 0 bases from J, with 21 bases in between. The CDR3 length is 18 residues. Germline V CDR1 and CDR2: MDHEN, SYDVKM. CDR3 sequence: CASSSTGGRRTTNYGYTF. As DNA, the CDR3 is TGTGCCAGCAGTTCAACAGGTGGGCGTAGGACCACTAACTATGGCTACACCTTC.

V and J are TRBV30 and TRBJ1-1; D might be TRBD1 (6 bases). CDR3 size: 15 residues. Looked up from germline, CDR1 is GTSNPN and CDR2 is SVGIG (reference sequence). Trimming pared 5 bases from V and 10 bases from J, leaving 26 bases between. In DNA form, the CDR3 reads TGTGCCTGGGCTAAAGGGGCCCAGGGGCCCTATGGAGCTTTCTTT. Its protein product is CAWAKGAQGPYGAFF.

The V gene is TRBV5-6, the J gene TRBJ2-3; 7 bases are shared with TRBD1. Per germline, CDR1 SGHDT and CDR2 YYEEEE. The CDR3 consists of 16 residues. V trimming: 1 base; J trimming: 3 bases; junction bases outside the gene matches: 8. CDR3 region: CASSLLAARGTDTQYF. The CDR3 DNA is TGTGCCAGCAGCTTGTTGGCGGCCAGGGGGACAGATACGCAGTATTTT. The whole variable domain, remainder taken from reference TRBV5-6 and TRBJ2-3, is DAGVTQSPTHLIKTRGQQVTLRCSPKSGHDTVSWYQQALGQGPQFIFQYYEEEERQRGNFPDRFSGHQFPNYSSELNVNALLLGDSALYLCASSLLAARGTDTQYFGPGTRLTVL.

This clone was observed a single time. This chain joins TRBV2 and TRBJ2-7; maybe TRBD1 (6 bases). Trimming removed 8 bases at V and 4 bases at J, with 18 bases between. Germline CDR1 and CDR2: SNHLY and FYNNEI. This CDR3 comprises 14 residues. CDR3: CASSIRDKDYEQYF. The DNA of the CDR3 is TGTGCCAGCTCCATCCGGGACAAGGATTACGAGCAGTACTTC.

The gene calls are TRBV14 and TRBJ2-1; 13 bases match TRBD2. Trimming at V came to 4 bases and at J to 8 bases, leaving 8 bases not matched to a gene. The CDR3 sequence is 16 residues long. Germline-derived CDR1 and CDR2 are SGHDN and FVKESK. The CDR3 sequence is CASSRLGTSGTDEQFF. In DNA, the CDR3 is TGTGCCAGCAGCCGCCTCGGGACTAGCGGGACGGATGAGCAGTTCTTC.

The chain is built from TRBV5-4 and TRBJ2-5; a possible D gene is TRBD2 (6 bases). Germline loops: CDR1 SGHNT, CDR2 YYREEE (reference sequence). Between the trimmed V and J ends, which lost 2 bases and 5 bases, there was a span of 16 bases. CDR3 length: 15 residues. CDR3 region: CASSLPGARWETQYF. The CDR3 DNA sequence: TGTGCCAGCAGCTTACCGGGAGCGAGGTGGGAGACCCAGTACTTC.

The rearrangement joins TRBV9 to TRBJ1-5; D is ambiguous. Germline CDR1 is SGDLS and CDR2 is YYNGEE. The length of the CDR3 is 13 residues. Trimming removed 0 bases from V and 6 bases from J, with 7 bases in between. The CDR3 reads CASSVADSQPQHF. DNA for the CDR3: TGTGCCAGCAGCGTAGCGGACTCTCAGCCCCAGCATTTT.

A few counts support this clone. The chain links TRBV2 to TRBJ1-2; TRBD1 agrees at 9 bases. The CDR3 has 14 residues. Per the germline V gene, CDR1 is SNHLY and CDR2 is FYNNEI. With V trimmed by 3 bases and J by 8 bases, 7 bases remained unmatched. The CDR3: CASSDPGTGNGYTF. For the CDR3, the DNA is TGTGCCAGCAGTGATCCTGGGACAGGGAACGGCTACACCTTC.

A word on this clone: One end of the junction fails to match germline, which may point to a read error. The chain joins TRBV7-6 to TRBJ2-7, with D uncertain. Germline CDR1 is SGHVS and CDR2 is FNYEAQ. The CDR3 spans 13 residues. The DNA for the CDR3 is TGTGTCAGCAGCTCTGGCCCGATCTACGAGCAGTACTTC. Amino acids: CVSSSGPIYEQYF.

Only one count was recorded for this clone. This chain uses TRBV5-1 with TRBJ1-6; 7 bases match TRBD1. J lost 14 bases, V lost 3 bases, and 17 bases had no gene match. CDR1 and CDR2 (germline): SGHRS, YFSETQ. The length of the CDR3 is 16 residues. The DNA of the CDR3 is TGCGCCAGCAGCTCAGGAGAGACAGGGCCTTTCCGCACCCTCCACTTT. Translated: CASSSGETGPFRTLHF.

The chain joins TRBV27 to TRBJ2-2; D possibly corresponds to TRBD2 (7 bases). The CDR3 sequence is 15 residues long. Looked up from germline, CDR1 is MNHEY and CDR2 is SMNVEV (reference sequence). V was cut by 6 bases and J by 6 bases, with 17 bases left in between. This CDR3 is CASRHPGGRAGELFF. The CDR3, as DNA: TGTGCCAGCAGACATCCGGGGGGCCGGGCCGGGGAGCTGTTTTTT.

This clone was seen only a few times. The chain couples TRBV9 to TRBJ2-1; TRBD2 agrees at 9 bases. Trimming removed 2 bases from V and 8 bases from J; junction bases left unmatched: 11. The germline V gene encodes CDR1 SGDLS and CDR2 YYNGEE. The CDR3 is made up of 16 amino acids. In nucleotides, the CDR3 is TGTGCCAGCAGCGTCCTGTCTAGCGGGAATAGCGATGAGCAGTTCTTC. Its translation: CASSVLSSGNSDEQFF.

CDR3 residues: CASSIVSPGETQYF. CDR3 sequence (DNA): TGTGCCAGTAGTATAGTATCCCCGGGGGAGACCCAGTACTTC. The rearrangement joins TRBV19 to TRBJ2-5; a weak D match, TRBD2 (5 bases). V gave up 1 base and J gave up 5 bases, with 11 bases separating them. The length of the CDR3 is 14 residues. Germline lookup yields CDR1 LNHDA and CDR2 SQIVND (reference sequence).

This clone turned up a few times. For the CDR3, the DNA is TGTGCCAGCAGTCTGACAGGGGGCGACAGCTCCTACAATGAGCAGTTCTTC. This sequence encodes CASSLTGGDSSYNEQFF. The chain employs TRBV28 and TRBJ2-1, with 10 bases lining up with TRBD1. Trimming at V came to 5 bases and at J to 0 bases, leaving 7 bases not matched to a gene. This CDR3 has 17 amino acids. The germline CDR1 and CDR2 sequences are MDHEN and SYDVKM.

The chain couples TRBV25-1 to TRBJ2-7; TRBD1 matches at 9 bases. V gave up 6 bases and J gave up 1 base; unmatched junction bases: 4. The V gene's germline CDR1 is MGHDK and CDR2 SYGVNS. The CDR3 is made up of 14 amino acids. CDR3 protein: CASRGQGPSYEQYF. CDR3 bases: TGTGCCAGCAGGGGACAGGGTCCGTCCTACGAGCAGTACTTC.

This clone was seen once. This chain joins TRBV30 and TRBJ1-6, with TRBD1 matching 7 bases. This CDR3 contains 13 residues. CDR1 and CDR2 (germline): GTSNPN, SVGIG (reference sequence). V was clipped by 1 base and J by 11 bases; unmatched bases: 5. The CDR3 nucleotides are TGTGCCTGGAGTGAAGGACAGGCGACACCCCTCCACTTT. Its translation: CAWSEGQATPLHF.

The chain recombines TRBV5-4 with TRBJ2-3; TRBD2 agrees at 11 bases. Germline loops: CDR1 SGHNT, CDR2 YYREEE (reference sequence). The CDR3 is made up of 19 amino acids. Trimming took 4 bases from V and 1 from J; bases not matched to a gene: 14. Here the CDR3 reads CASSRPPVALAGGTDTQYF. Written as DNA, the CDR3 is TGTGCCAGCAGCCGCCCGCCGGTGGCACTAGCGGGGGGCACAGATACGCAGTATTTT.

This clone was detected only a few times. J is TRBJ2-2 and V is TRBV11-3, with TRBD1 matching over 7 bases. The CDR3 contains 15 residues. Germline trimming cut 3 bases from V and 1 base from J; bases unmatched to any gene: 2. Germline CDR1 reads SGHNT; CDR2 reads YENEEA. CDR3 protein: CASSLGQQNTGELFF. DNA of the CDR3: TGTGCCAGCAGCTTGGGACAGCAGAACACCGGGGAGCTGTTTTTT.

The chain has TRBV25-1 and TRBJ1-5; D is undetermined. V lost 0 bases, J lost 8 bases, and 11 bases lay in between. This CDR3 has 14 residues. CDR1 MGHDK and CDR2 SYGVNS come from the germline V gene. As DNA, the CDR3 is TGTGCCAGCAGTGAATATAGCGAGGAAGAGCCCCAGCATTTT. Protein product: CASSEYSEEEPQHF.

This chain connects TRBV27 to TRBJ2-1, with 14 positions matching TRBD2. Looked up from germline, CDR1 is MNHEY and CDR2 is SMNVEV (reference sequence). V lost 4 bases and J lost 8; bases outside the gene matches: 7. CDR3 length: 16 amino acids. As DNA, the CDR3 is TGTGCCAGCAGTTCGGGACTAGCGGGAGTAATCTATGAGCAGTTCTTC. The encoded protein is CASSSGLAGVIYEQFF.

J is TRBJ1-1 and V is TRBV6-1, with a tentative D call TRBD1 (5 bases). The ends were cut back, 2 bases at V and 4 bases at J, with 8 bases in the middle. The CDR3 covers 13 residues. CDR1 is MNHNS and CDR2 is SASEGT in the germline V gene. The DNA for the CDR3 is TGTGCCAGCAGTGAATTCGGGGGCACTGAAGCTTTCTTT. This sequence encodes CASSEFGGTEAFF.

The chain links TRBV27 to TRBJ2-7, with TRBD2 matching 12 bases. This CDR3 has 16 residues. Germline trimming cut 6 bases from V and 0 bases from J; bases unmatched to any gene: 6. Germline V CDR1 and CDR2: MNHEY, SMNVEV (reference sequence). CDR3 bases: TGTGCCAGCAGAGGACTAGCGGGATTCTCCTCCTACGAGCAGTACTTC. Translating gives CASRGLAGFSSYEQYF.

About this clone: A junction boundary mismatches the germline segment, possibly from a read error. The chain combines TRBV5-6 with TRBJ2-1; D not certain. The CDR3 runs to 12 residues. The germline V gene encodes CDR1 SGHDT and CDR2 YYEEEE. CDR3 nucleotides: TGTACCAGCAGCTTGGAAGCTGGTGAGCAGTTCTTC. It translates to CTSSLEAGEQFF.